The source of this T cell receptor beta chain is a study of monozygotic twins with cystic fibrosis. Study-wide context: With about 15 PCR cycles, barcoded libraries came from 3 to 3.5 micrograms of fragmented DNA.

Some clones are missing from TCRdb's copy, which holds only in-frame ones; the method was immunoSEQ multiplex PCR. The sample yields some 35,000 clones, under 95% seen once. CDR3 length equals 15 residues. V was clipped by 3 bases and J by 4 bases; unmatched bases: 7. Germline V lookup: CDR1 WSHSY, CDR2 SAAADI. Sequencing used blood. The receptor's source is a boy aged 2 to 10 with cystic fibrosis. The rearrangement joins TRBV10-2 to TRBJ1-1; 8 nucleotides line up with TRBD1. The CDR3 nucleotides are TGCGCCAGCAGTGATAGACAGGGGAGAGTCACTGAAGCTTTCTTT. The encoded protein is CASSDRQGRVTEAFF.